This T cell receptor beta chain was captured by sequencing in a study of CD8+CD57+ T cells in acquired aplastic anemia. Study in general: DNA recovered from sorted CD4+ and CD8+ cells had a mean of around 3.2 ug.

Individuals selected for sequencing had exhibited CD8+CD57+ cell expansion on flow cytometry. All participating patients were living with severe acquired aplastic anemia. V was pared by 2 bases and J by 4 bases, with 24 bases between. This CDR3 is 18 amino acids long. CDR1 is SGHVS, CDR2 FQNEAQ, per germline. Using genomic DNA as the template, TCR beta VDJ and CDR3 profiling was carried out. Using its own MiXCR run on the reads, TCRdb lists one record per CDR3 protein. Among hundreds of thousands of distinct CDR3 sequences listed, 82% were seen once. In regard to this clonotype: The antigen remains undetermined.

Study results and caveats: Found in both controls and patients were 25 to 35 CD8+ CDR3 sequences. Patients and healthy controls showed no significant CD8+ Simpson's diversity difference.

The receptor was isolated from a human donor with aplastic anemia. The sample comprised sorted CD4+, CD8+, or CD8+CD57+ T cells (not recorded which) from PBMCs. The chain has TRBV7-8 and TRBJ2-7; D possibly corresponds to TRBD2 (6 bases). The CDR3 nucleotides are TGTGCCAGCAGCTTACAGGGAGGTCCCGATACGCAGTATTACGAGCAGTACGTC. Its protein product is CASSLQGGPDTQYYEQYV.